The entry below describes one T cell receptor (beta chain). Recruitment covered about 25 US areas and drew participants whose ages spanned roughly 18 to 100 years. This table comes from immunoSEQ multiplex PCR, and its TCRdb copy is limited to in-frame clones, with some not included. Here the sample spans some 250,000 clones, roughly 93% being singletons. The ends lost 6 bases at V and 7 bases at J; junction bases unmatched: 12. Germline values: CDR1 MNHEY, CDR2 SMNVEV (reference sequence). This CDR3 spans 16 amino acids. The sample belongs to a study of blood T cell repertoires in COVID-19. This sequence was found in a woman aged 35 to 49 with acute COVID-19. The chain carries TRBV27 and TRBJ2-1, with 10 nucleotides matching TRBD1. The sample comprised PBMCs or T cells enriched from blood (not recorded which). CDR3 nucleotide sequence: TGTGCCAGCAGGGCCGAAGGACAGGGGGTTGGAAATGAGCAGTTCTTC. It yields the protein CASRAEGQGVGNEQFF.